This T cell receptor (beta chain) emerged from a study of Tregs in tolerant kidney transplant recipients. Overall study: Related graft donors supplied nonmyeloablative bone marrow transplants, and mixed chimerism was transient.

Study-level points and caveats: Expanding Tregs on activated donor B cells appeared to best identify donor-specific TCRbeta clones. Changing PCR primers prevented nucleotide comparison between some patients' samples.

Between the trimmed V and J ends, which lost 0 bases and 0 bases, there was a span of 15 bases. Germline CDR1 is GTSNPN and CDR2 is SVGIG (reference sequence). The CDR3 contains 17 residues. Sequencing was performed with immunoSEQ multiplex PCR; in TCRdb, only in-frame clones are kept and a portion is missing. The table gives roughly 32,000 clones; the top ten clones make up approximately 15% of it. CD4+CD25+CD127- Tregs, CD4+CD25- non-Tregs, CD4 and CD8 cells were sorted. Turning to this clone: Its target is not known. The sequence runs out 3 residues before the end of the CDR3; the remainder is reconstructed from the germline J gene.

The sequence came from a human donor who received a combined kidney and bone marrow transplant. V is TRBV30 and J is TRBJ1-5, with a tentative D call TRBD1 (5 bases). The input for sequencing was CD8+ T cells from blood, taken before the transplant. The sequenced part of the CDR3 DNA is TGTGCCTGGAGTGTACAGGCCGAAAGATATAGCAATCAGCCC. Amino acid sequence: CAWSVQAERYSNQP. The entire CDR3 is CAWSVQAERYSNQPQHF. Variable domain in full (rest from reference TRBV30 and TRBJ1-5): SQTIHQWPATLVQPVGSPLSLECTVEGTSNPNLYWYRQAAGRGLQLLFYSVGIGQISSEVPQNLSASRPQDRQFILSSKKLLLSDSGFYLCAWSVQAERYSNQPQHFGDGTRLSIL.